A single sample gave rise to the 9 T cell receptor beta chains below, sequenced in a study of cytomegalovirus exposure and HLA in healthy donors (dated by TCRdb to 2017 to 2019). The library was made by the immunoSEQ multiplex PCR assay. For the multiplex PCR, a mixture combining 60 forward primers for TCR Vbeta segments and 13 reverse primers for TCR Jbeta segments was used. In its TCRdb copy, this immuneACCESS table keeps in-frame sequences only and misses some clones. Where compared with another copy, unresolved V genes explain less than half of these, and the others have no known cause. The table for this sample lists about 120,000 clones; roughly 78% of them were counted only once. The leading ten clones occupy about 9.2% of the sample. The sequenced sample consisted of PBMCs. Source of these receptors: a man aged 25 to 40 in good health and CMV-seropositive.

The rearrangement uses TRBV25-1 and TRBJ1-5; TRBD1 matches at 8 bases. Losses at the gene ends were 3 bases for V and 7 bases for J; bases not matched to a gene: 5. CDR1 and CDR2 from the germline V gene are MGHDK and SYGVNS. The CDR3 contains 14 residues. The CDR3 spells CASSESGGRQPQHF. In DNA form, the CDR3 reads TGTGCCAGCAGTGAGTCAGGGGGCCGACAGCCCCAGCATTTT.

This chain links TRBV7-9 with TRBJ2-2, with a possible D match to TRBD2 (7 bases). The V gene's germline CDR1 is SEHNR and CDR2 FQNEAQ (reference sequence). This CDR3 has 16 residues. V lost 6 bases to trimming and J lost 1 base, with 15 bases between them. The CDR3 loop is CASSPRGARNTGELFF. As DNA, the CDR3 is TGTGCCAGCAGTCCCCGGGGGGCGAGGAACACCGGGGAGCTGTTTTTT. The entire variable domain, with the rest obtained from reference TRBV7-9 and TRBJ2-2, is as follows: DTGVSQNPRHKITKRGQNVTFRCDPISEHNRLYWYRQTLGQGPEFLTYFQNEAQLEKSRLLSDRFSAERPKGSFSTLEIQRTEQGDSAMYLCASSPRGARNTGELFFGEGSRLTVL.

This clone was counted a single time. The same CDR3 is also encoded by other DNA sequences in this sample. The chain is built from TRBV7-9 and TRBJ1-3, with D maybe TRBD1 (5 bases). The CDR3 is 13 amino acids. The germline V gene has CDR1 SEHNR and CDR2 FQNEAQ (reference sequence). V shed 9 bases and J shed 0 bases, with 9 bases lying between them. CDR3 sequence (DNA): TGTGCCAGTAGCGACAGCTCTGGAAACACCATATATTTT. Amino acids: CASSDSSGNTIYF. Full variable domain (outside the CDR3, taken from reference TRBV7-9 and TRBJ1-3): DTGVSQNPRHKITKRGQNVTFRCDPISEHNRLYWYRQTLGQGPEFLTYFQNEAQLEKSRLLSDRFSAERPKGSFSTLEIQRTEQGDSAMYLCASSDSSGNTIYFGEGSWLTVV.

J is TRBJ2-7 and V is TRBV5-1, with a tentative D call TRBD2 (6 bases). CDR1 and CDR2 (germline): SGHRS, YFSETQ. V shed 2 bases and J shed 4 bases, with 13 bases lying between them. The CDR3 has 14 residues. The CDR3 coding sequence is TGCGCCAGCAGCTTACCAGTTGGGGGGTACGAGCAGTACTTC. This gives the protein CASSLPVGGYEQYF.

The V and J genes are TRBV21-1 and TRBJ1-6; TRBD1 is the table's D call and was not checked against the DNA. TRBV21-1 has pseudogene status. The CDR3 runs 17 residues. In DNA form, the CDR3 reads TGTGCCAGCACTCTACCACAGGGGGTACGGATGGATTCACCCCTCCACTTT. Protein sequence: CASTLPQGVRMDSPLHF.

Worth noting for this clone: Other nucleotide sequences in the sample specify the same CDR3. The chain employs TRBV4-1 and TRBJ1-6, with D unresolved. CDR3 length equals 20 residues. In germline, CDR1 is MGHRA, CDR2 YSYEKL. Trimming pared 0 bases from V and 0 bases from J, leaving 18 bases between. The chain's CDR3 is CASSQDKSDPGSSYNSPLHF. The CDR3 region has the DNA TGCGCCAGCAGCCAAGATAAATCCGACCCTGGGAGCTCCTATAATTCACCCCTCCACTTT.

The CDR3 loop is CASSIGGDTYEQYF. The CDR3 region has the DNA TGTGCCAGTAGTATCGGGGGGGACACCTACGAGCAGTACTTC. The gene calls are TRBV19 and TRBJ2-7, with 8 bases aligning to TRBD2. CDR3 length: 14 amino acids. V trimming: 3 bases; J trimming: 2 bases; junction bases outside the gene matches: 3. Germline V gene sequence: CDR1 LNHDA, CDR2 SQIVND (reference sequence).

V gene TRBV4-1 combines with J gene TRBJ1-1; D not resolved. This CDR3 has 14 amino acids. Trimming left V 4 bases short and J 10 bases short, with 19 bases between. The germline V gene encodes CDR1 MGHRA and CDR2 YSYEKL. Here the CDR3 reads CASSPGQVVLVAFF. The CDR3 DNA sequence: TGCGCCAGCAGCCCTGGTCAGGTCGTTTTGGTAGCTTTCTTT.

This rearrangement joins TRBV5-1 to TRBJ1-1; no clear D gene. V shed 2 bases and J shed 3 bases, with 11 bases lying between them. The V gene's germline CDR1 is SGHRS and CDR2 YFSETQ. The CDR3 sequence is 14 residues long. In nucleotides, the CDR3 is TGCGCCAGCAGCTTAGGGAGTTTAGACACTGAAGCTTTCTTT. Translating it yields CASSLGSLDTEAFF.